This T cell receptor (beta chain) was profiled in a study of CD8 T cells in ankylosing spondylitis. General observations from the study: Disease-linked clones reportedly showed significant enrichment in matched ankylosing spondylitis synovial fluid. There was a TCR beta motif, made of eight highly homologous variants, that appeared characteristic of ankylosing spondylitis blood. CD8+ disease-linked clones were present at relatively low frequencies in blood.

This clonotype was detected only once. Its antigen is currently unknown. Each CDR3 protein gets one entry after TCRdb re-called the 5' RACE reads with MiXCR. Altogether approximately 350,000 distinct CDR3 sequences are present, approximately 20% being singletons, with the ten largest covering over 10%. Sequencing was done on a sample of blood, either unsorted or a sorted T cell fraction (not recorded which). The sequence derives from a male donor with ankylosing spondylitis or in good health (not recorded which).

The DNA of the CDR3 is TGCGCCAGCAGCTTGGCTTCGCGGACGTACGAGCAGTACTTC. This sequence encodes CASSLASRTYEQYF. This chain links TRBV5-1 with TRBJ2-7; D remains ambiguous. V gave up 0 bases and J gave up 4 bases, with 11 bases separating them. This CDR3 contains 14 residues. Germline V gene data show CDR1 as SGHRS and CDR2 as YFSETQ.